This T cell receptor beta chain stems from a study of T cells in Graves' hyperthyroidism and ophthalmopathy. Study overall: Any treatment followed the collection of peripheral blood at initial diagnosis.

There were TCR beta CDR3 regions amplified from RNA transcripts. The HTBI set primed first-round TCR CDR3 RT-PCR. TCRdb processed the multiplex PCR reads anew with MiXCR; each CDR3 protein has one entry. The data show hundreds of thousands of distinct CDR3 sequences, with roughly 14% seen just once and approximately 13% held by the top ten. Germline CDR1 reads SGHVS; CDR2 reads FNYEAQ. CDR3 length equals 14 residues. V was pared by 1 base and J by 3 bases, with 7 bases between. Many counts were recorded for this clonotype. The TCR comes from a young man with Graves' ophthalmopathy. The chain recombines TRBV7-6 with TRBJ1-5; possibly TRBD1 for D (5 bases). The sample was blood. CDR3 sequence: CASSLGGYNQPQHF. The CDR3 nucleotides are TGTGCCAGCAGCTTAGGGGGGTACAATCAGCCCCAGCATTTT.